The source of this T cell receptor (beta chain) is a study of Ad26.COV2.S vaccination and SARS-CoV-2 variants. Treatment specified: about 20 received Ad26.COV2.S at low or high dose, single or two shots; five or six received placebo; per-sample allocation not given. Each sample was drawn 63 days after the first injection (of vaccine or placebo). Spike of the Wuhan-strain SARS-CoV-2 was expressed by an Ad26 vector, which formed the vaccine. The assay was immunoSEQ multiplex PCR, and TCRdb's table has in-frame clones only and misses some. The sample carries hundreds of thousands of clones, approximately 81% recorded once. CDR3 length: 14 residues. Losses at the gene ends were 5 bases for V and 4 bases for J; bases not matched to a gene: 6. CDR1 and CDR2 (germline): SGHVS, FNYEAQ. Findings of the study overall: There was a possibility that the TCR breadth and depth analyses underestimated total T cell responses. Vaccine and placebo recipients had comparable breadth of non-spike TCRs.

Regarding this clone: Its specificity is unknown.

Source: peripheral blood, taken in a trial of Ad26.COV2.S vaccine versus placebo. The receptor was derived from a person aged 18-65 years who received the Ad26.COV2.S COVID-19 vaccine or a placebo. The chain links TRBV7-6 to TRBJ2-7; TRBD1 aligns across 9 bases. Here the CDR3 reads CASSPAGQGYEQYF. In nucleotides, the CDR3 is TGTGCCAGCAGCCCGGCGGGACAGGGTTACGAGCAGTACTTC.